These 21 T cell receptor beta chains share one sample of origin, sequenced in a study of blood T cell repertoires in COVID-19. Assay used: immunoSEQ multiplex PCR; TCRdb lists only in-frame clones, some missing. The sample has a few hundred thousand clones, about 90% seen once. Sequenced material: peripheral blood. The receptors stem from a woman between 45 and 65 years old who had recovered from COVID-19.

The chain joins TRBV12-2 to TRBJ1-1; the table names TRBD1, a call not compared with the DNA. TRBV12-2 is labeled a pseudogene. This CDR3 is 16 amino acids long. In nucleotides, the CDR3 is TGTGCAAGTCTCCCGACAGGGGAATATTCTGACACTGAAGCTTTCTTT. Protein product: CASLPTGEYSDTEAFF.

The V call is TRBV5-1, the J call TRBJ2-2, with D possibly matching TRBD1 (7 bases). The CDR3 loop spans 15 amino acids. Trimming removed 4 bases from V and 3 bases from J, with 13 bases in between. Per the germline V gene, CDR1 is SGHRS and CDR2 is YFSETQ. CDR3 residues: CASSRRGPDTGELFF. DNA of the CDR3: TGCGCCAGCAGCCGGAGGGGGCCCGACACCGGGGAGCTGTTTTTT. Using reference TRBV5-1 and TRBJ2-2 for the parts outside the CDR3, the full variable domain is KAGVTQTPRYLIKTRGQQVTLSCSPISGHRSVSWYQQTPGQGLQFLFEYFSETQRNKGNFPGRFSGRQFSNSRSEMNVSTLELGDSALYLCASSRRGPDTGELFFGEGSRLTVL.

The V call is TRBV5-1, the J call TRBJ1-1; TRBD1 matches 7 bases. J was trimmed by 3 bases and V by 2 bases; bases with no gene match: 1. The CDR3 sequence is 13 residues long. Germline V CDR1 and CDR2: SGHRS, YFSETQ. This chain's CDR3 is CASSFQGDTEAFF. CDR3 DNA sequence: TGCGCCAGCAGCTTCCAGGGGGACACTGAAGCTTTCTTT.

The rearrangement uses TRBV4-3 and TRBJ2-3; D ambiguous. Germline V gene sequence: CDR1 LGHNA, CDR2 YSLEER. Trimming removed 1 base from V and 3 bases from J, with 11 bases in between. CDR3 length equals 15 residues. CDR3 DNA sequence: TGCGCCAGCAGCCAAGCGCGGTCACGAACAGATACGCAGTATTTT. It translates to CASSQARSRTDTQYF.

A few counts support this clone. J is TRBJ1-2 and V is TRBV19; TRBD1 aligns across 9 bases. Germline CDR1 is LNHDA and CDR2 is SQIVND (reference sequence). The V gene end was trimmed by 5 bases and the J gene end by 8 bases; junction bases not matched to a gene: 15. The length of the CDR3 is 16 residues. The CDR3 DNA is TGTGCCAGTAGTGTGTTACGGGACAGGGTTTTGGGAGGCTACACCTTC. It codes for CASSVLRDRVLGGYTF.

The chain has TRBV30 and TRBJ2-2, with 7 bases matching TRBD2. The V gene's germline CDR1 is GTSNPN and CDR2 SVGIG (reference sequence). The CDR3 totals 15 residues. The trim removed 4 bases at V and 0 bases at J, leaving 5 bases unmatched. CDR3 in amino acids: CAWTPAGANTGELFF. CDR3 bases: TGTGCCTGGACCCCTGCGGGGGCGAACACCGGGGAGCTGTTTTTT.

This clone came up once. V and J are TRBV5-1 and TRBJ1-3; D possibly corresponds to TRBD1 (5 bases). In germline, CDR1 is SGHRS, CDR2 YFSETQ. CDR3 size: 17 residues. V shed 2 bases and J shed 1 base, with 16 bases lying between them. CDR3 protein: CASSFTGLGQSGNTIYF. The DNA for the CDR3 is TGCGCCAGCAGCTTTACTGGCCTAGGACAATCTGGAAACACCATATATTTT.

The rearrangement links TRBV27 to TRBJ2-7; TRBD1 agrees at 7 bases. The CDR3 contains 16 residues. The germline V gene has CDR1 MNHEY and CDR2 SMNVEV (reference sequence). The V gene end was trimmed by 1 base and the J gene end by 4 bases; junction bases not matched to a gene: 10. CDR3 sequence (DNA): TGTGCCAGCAGTTTATTGAGTCGAGGGGGCGCTTACGAGCAGTACTTC. Its protein is CASSLLSRGGAYEQYF.

This clone was seen more than once but under ten times. This CDR3 is CASSQGIRRVAYGYTF. The CDR3 nucleotides read TGTGCCAGCAGCCAAGGGATCCGCAGGGTGGCCTATGGCTACACCTTC. The J gene is TRBJ1-2, the V gene TRBV3-1 (or the pseudogene TRBV3-2), with D perhaps TRBD1 (5 bases). Trimming cost V 1 base and J 4 bases, with 16 bases left between them. CDR1 is LGHDT, CDR2 YNNKEL, per germline (reference sequence). The CDR3 is 16 amino acids.

This rearrangement joins TRBV6-5 to TRBJ2-3; D might be TRBD2 (5 bases). The CDR3 extends over 13 amino acids. CDR1 is MNHEY and CDR2 is SVGAGI in the germline V gene. The ends were cut back, 4 bases at V and 9 bases at J, with 14 bases in the middle. The CDR3 protein is CASSSGNGETQYF. CDR3 bases: TGTGCCAGCAGTTCCGGGAACGGCGAAACGCAGTATTTT.

This clone was counted between two and nine times. This chain uses TRBV9 with TRBJ1-2, with a weak D call TRBD1 (6 bases). CDR3 length: 14 residues. Germline-derived CDR1 and CDR2 are SGDLS and YYNGEE. V was pared by 4 bases and J by 3 bases, with 13 bases between. CDR3 sequence: CASSPLDSDYGYTF. The CDR3 coding sequence is TGTGCCAGCAGCCCCTTGGACAGCGACTATGGCTACACCTTC.

J is TRBJ1-2 and V is TRBV6-5; D ambiguous. V lost 6 bases and J lost 6, with 14 bases in between. CDR3 size: 13 residues. CDR1 MNHEY and CDR2 SVGAGI come from the germline V gene. For the CDR3, the DNA is TGTGCCAGCAGCTCCTCCCAGAGGGATGGCTACACCTTC. It translates to CASSSSQRDGYTF.

This chain uses TRBV30 with TRBJ1-5; possibly TRBD1 for D (5 bases). Germline loops: CDR1 GTSNPN, CDR2 SVGIG (reference sequence). CDR3 length equals 13 residues. Trimming took 3 bases from V and 2 from J, leaving 8 bases between them. CDR3 region: CAWSQQGNQPQHF. DNA of the CDR3: TGTGCCTGGAGCCAACAGGGCAATCAGCCCCAGCATTTT.

The rearrangement joins TRBV6-5 to TRBJ2-1; a possible D gene is TRBD2 (5 bases). Trimming took off 5 bases at V and 4 bases at J, with 9 bases between the two ends. Germline-derived CDR1 and CDR2 are MNHEY and SVGAGI. The CDR3 runs 13 residues. The CDR3, as DNA: TGTGCCAGCAGTCTCGGACTGTACAATGAGCAGTTCTTC. This codes for CASSLGLYNEQFF.

This clone was detected once. V gene TRBV9 combines with J gene TRBJ2-3; 12 bases line up with TRBD2. Germline values: CDR1 SGDLS, CDR2 YYNGEE. Germline trimming cut 3 bases from V and 2 bases from J; bases unmatched to any gene: 1. This CDR3 spans 15 amino acids. CDR3 sequence reads: CASSGLAGVTDTQYF. The CDR3 nucleotides read TGTGCCAGCAGCGGACTAGCGGGGGTCACAGATACGCAGTATTTT.

The chain employs TRBV30 and TRBJ2-5, with D possibly being TRBD1 (6 bases). Trimming removed 1 base from V and 6 bases from J, with 15 bases in between. This CDR3 contains 14 residues. CDR1 is GTSNPN and CDR2 is SVGIG in the germline V gene (reference sequence). CDR3 nucleotides: TGTGCCTGGAGTGGGGGGCAGATATTACAGACCCAGTACTTC. Amino acids: CAWSGGQILQTQYF.

The J gene is TRBJ1-3, the V gene TRBV28; D perhaps matches TRBD1 (5 bases). The CDR3 is 16 residues long. Germline-derived CDR1 and CDR2 are MDHEN and SYDVKM. Trimming shortened V by 2 bases and J by 4 bases, and 15 bases separated the two germline ends. The CDR3 nucleotides are TGTGCCAGCAGTTTACCCTCCTACAGGACAGGAAACACCATATATTTT. Translating it yields CASSLPSYRTGNTIYF.

V is TRBV30 and J is TRBJ2-1; 9 bases line up with TRBD1. Germline-derived CDR1 and CDR2 are GTSNPN and SVGIG (reference sequence). This CDR3 has 14 amino acids. Trimming at V came to 4 bases and at J to 4 bases, leaving 5 bases not matched to a gene. In DNA, the CDR3 is TGTGCCTGGACTGGACAGGGGAATTACAATGAGCAGTTCTTC. Translated, it gives CAWTGQGNYNEQFF.

The V gene is TRBV7-3, the J gene TRBJ2-2; 7 nucleotides match TRBD1. Germline CDR1 and CDR2: SGHTA and FQGTGA. The CDR3 sequence is 14 residues long. The V segment lost 1 base and the J segment 6 bases; nucleotides outside the gene matches: 2. Here the CDR3 reads CASSLSRGSGELFF. CDR3 in DNA: TGTGCCAGCAGCTTAAGCAGGGGGTCCGGGGAGCTGTTTTTT.

This clone was counted a single time. The rearrangement uses TRBV27 and TRBJ1-2; 9 bases agree with TRBD1. The CDR3 runs to 14 residues. The V and J ends lost 4 bases and 7 bases, in that order; junction bases with no gene match: 7. Germline V gene data show CDR1 as MNHEY and CDR2 as SMNVEV (reference sequence). CDR3 nucleotide sequence: TGTGCCAGCAGTTGGGACAGGGCGTTAGGTGGCTACACCTTC. Translation gives CASSWDRALGGYTF.

J is TRBJ1-5 and V is TRBV2; D is unresolved. The V end was cut by 4 bases, the J end by 10 bases, with 14 bases between. CDR1 is SNHLY, CDR2 FYNNEI, per germline. This CDR3 is 13 amino acids long. CDR3 sequence (DNA): TGTGCCAGCAGTGGTGAAGCTATCTCTCCCCAGCATTTT. Translated: CASSGEAISPQHF.